Following are 21 T cell receptor beta chains from one sample sequenced in a study of blood T cells in healthy people across ages. A second PCR of 7 to 11 cycles used a sample-barcoded 5' primer and a J-beta primer mix. MiXCR, run by TCRdb on the 5' RACE reads, gives a single entry per CDR3 protein. The profile shows 650,000 to 1,000,000 distinct CDR3 sequences, around 36% of them singletons. Sequences were obtained from blood. Source of these receptors: a man younger than 35 in good health.

There are a few counts of this clonotype. This chain joins TRBV12-3 or TRBV12-4 and TRBJ1-5, with a weak D call TRBD1 (5 bases). The CDR3 contains 14 residues. Trimming removed 5 bases at V and 7 bases at J, with 15 bases between. The CDR3: CASSPLGRGQPQHF. The CDR3 region has the DNA TGTGCCAGCAGTCCACTGGGACGCGGCCAGCCCCAGCATTTT.

This chain links TRBV5-1 with TRBJ2-7; the D gene is possibly TRBD2 (5 bases). Judging by the DNA end, TRBJ2-4 fits better; the J call may be wrong. The CDR3 is 16 residues long. The germline CDR1 and CDR2 sequences are SGHRS and YFSETQ. The chain's CDR3 is CASSHGRLLRENIQYF. DNA of the CDR3: TGCGCCAGCAGCCACGGGCGCCTTCTGCGGGAAAACATTCAGTACTTC.

CDR3 loop: CASSEGFIYGYTF. As DNA, the CDR3 is TGTGCCAGCAGTGAAGGGTTTATCTATGGCTACACCTTC. V usage is TRBV25-1 and J usage is TRBJ1-2; D remains ambiguous. Germline assignment: CDR1 MGHDK and CDR2 SYGVNS. CDR3 length: 13 residues. Trimming removed 2 bases at V and 4 bases at J, with 8 bases between.

V is TRBV7-8 and J is TRBJ2-5; possible D gene TRBD1, 6 bases. V lost 5 bases to trimming and J lost 11 bases, with 15 bases between them. The germline V gene encodes CDR1 SGHVS and CDR2 FQNEAQ. CDR3 length: 12 amino acids. The CDR3 region has the DNA TGTGCCAGCAGCCTCATGGACAGTAAGCAGTACTTC. It specifies CASSLMDSKQYF.

This clonotype has only a few counts. The chain uses TRBV4-2 and TRBJ2-5; no clear D gene. V lost 0 bases and J 3 bases, leaving 5 bases between the germline ends. The germline CDR1 and CDR2 sequences are LGHNA and YNFKEQ. The length of the CDR3 is 13 residues. CDR3 nucleotide sequence: TGTGCCAGCAGCCAAGAAATCGAAGAGACCCAGTACTTC. As protein: CASSQEIEETQYF.

A remark on this clonotype: This could be a read error, since a much larger clone is one nucleotide away. The chain carries TRBV10-3 and TRBJ1-2; perhaps TRBD1 as D (6 bases). The CDR3 has 14 residues. CDR1 and CDR2 (germline): ENHRY, SYGVKD. Trimming cost V 5 bases and J 5 bases, with 15 bases left between them. In DNA form, the CDR3 reads TGTGCCATCAGTAAGGGGGGAAATCGGTATGGCTACACCTTC. Residues: CAISKGGNRYGYTF.

This clonotype was seen at least ten times. The chain is built from TRBV20-1 and TRBJ2-7, with a tentative D call TRBD2 (6 bases). V lost 1 base, J lost 0 bases, and 13 bases lay in between. This CDR3 region has 15 residues. CDR1 DFQATT and CDR2 SNEGSKA come from the germline V gene (reference sequence). CDR3 DNA: TGCAGTGCTAGAGTCGGGGGAGCTATCTCCTACGAGCAGTACTTC. Its protein is CSARVGGAISYEQYF.

This clonotype has only a few counts. The rearrangement uses TRBV20-1 and TRBJ1-4, with a tentative D call TRBD1 (5 bases). Trimming pared 6 bases from V and 8 bases from J, leaving 16 bases between. The CDR3 totals 13 residues. Germline V gene data show CDR1 as DFQATT and CDR2 as SNEGSKA (reference sequence). CDR3 sequence reads: CSAGDSLREKLFF. Here the CDR3 DNA reads TGCAGTGCCGGGGACTCGCTGAGGGAAAAACTGTTTTTT.

The sample holds a few counts of this clonotype. The chain is built from TRBV7-9 and TRBJ2-5, with D possibly matching TRBD1 (7 bases). This CDR3 comprises 14 residues. V was clipped by 5 bases and J by 1 base, with 11 bases between them. Germline V gene sequence: CDR1 SEHNR, CDR2 FQNEAQ (reference sequence). CDR3 sequence (DNA): TGTGCCAGCAGCCGCGGGACAGCCCAAGAGACCCAGTACTTC. It codes for CASSRGTAQETQYF. Full variable domain (remainder filled in from reference TRBV7-9 and TRBJ2-5): DTGVSQNPRHKITKRGQNVTFRCDPISEHNRLYWYRQTLGQGPEFLTYFQNEAQLEKSRLLSDRFSAERPKGSFSTLEIQRTEQGDSAMYLCASSRGTAQETQYFGPGTRLLVL.

This chain joins TRBV4-3 and TRBJ2-3, with 9 bases that match TRBD2. V was pared by 2 bases and J by 5 bases, with 8 bases of the junction left unmatched. Germline V gives CDR1 LGHNA, CDR2 YSLEER. The CDR3 contains 16 residues. The CDR3 loop reads CASSQSRGGAIDTQYF. CDR3 nucleotides: TGCGCCAGCAGCCAATCACGCGGGGGGGCAATAGATACGCAGTATTTT.

This chain uses TRBV5-1 with TRBJ2-3; 11 bases align to TRBD2. The CDR3 runs to 19 residues. V lost 0 bases to trimming and J lost 0 bases; unmatched junction nucleotides: 9. Germline CDR1 is SGHRS and CDR2 is YFSETQ. The DNA for the CDR3 is TGCGCCAGCAGCTTGGGACTAGCGGGGAACCGGAGGAGCACAGATACGCAGTATTTT. Translation gives CASSLGLAGNRRSTDTQYF.

This clonotype was recorded a few times. The V call is TRBV4-3, the J call TRBJ2-4, with TRBD1 identical over 10 bases. Germline V gene data show CDR1 as LGHNA and CDR2 as YSLEER. Unmatched junction bases numbered 11, after V lost 0 bases and J lost 15 bases. This CDR3 is 15 amino acids long. The CDR3 region has the DNA TGCGCCAGCAGCCAAGATCGGTCTTCGGGACAGGGGATGTACTTC. Residues: CASSQDRSSGQGMYF.

The CDR3 nucleotides read TGCGCCAGCAGCCAAGATGGCTCTAGCGGGGTCTTTCAAGAGACCCAGTACTTC. It translates to CASSQDGSSGVFQETQYF. The chain uses TRBV4-1 and TRBJ2-5, with 9 bases that match TRBD2. Germline V gives CDR1 MGHRA, CDR2 YSYEKL. V shed 0 bases and J 2 bases; nucleotides not matched to a gene: 10. The CDR3 loop spans 18 amino acids.

Details on this clonotype: One end of the junction fails to match germline, which may point to a read error. This sequence joins TRBV14 and TRBJ2-2; a possible D gene is TRBD2 (6 bases). The CDR3 extends over 15 amino acids. Germline V lookup: CDR1 SGHDN, CDR2 FVKESK. The CDR3 region has the DNA TGTGCCAGCAGCCCCCTAGGAGGGTACACCCGGGAGCTGTTTTTT. Residues: CASSPLGGYTRELFF.

This clonotype was counted many times. The V call is TRBV20-1, the J call TRBJ2-7; D gene ambiguous. The V and J ends lost 3 bases and 3 bases respectively, with 18 bases between them. The CDR3 consists of 15 residues. Germline CDR1 reads DFQATT; CDR2 reads SNEGSKA (reference sequence). CDR3 nucleotides: TGCAGTGCTAGTCCCCGAGACGGGTTTTACTACGAGCAGTACTTC. This encodes CSASPRDGFYYEQYF.

This clonotype was detected once. The genes are TRBV7-2 and TRBJ2-7; perhaps TRBD1 as D (6 bases). V was cut by 5 bases and J by 3 bases, with 17 bases left in between. The CDR3 covers 15 residues. Germline lookup yields CDR1 SGHTA and CDR2 FQGNSA. The DNA of the CDR3 is TGTGCCAGCAGCCCAACTGGGACATGGGTCTACGAGCAGTACTTC. This encodes CASSPTGTWVYEQYF.

This clonotype was seen more than once but under ten times. The chain joins TRBV5-1 to TRBJ1-2; 10 bases agree with TRBD1. Germline CDR1 is SGHRS and CDR2 is YFSETQ. This CDR3 contains 15 residues. The trim removed 0 bases at V and 4 bases at J, leaving 3 bases unmatched. The CDR3 loop reads CASSLGQGAVYGYTF. Written as DNA, the CDR3 is TGCGCCAGCAGCTTGGGACAGGGGGCGGTCTATGGCTACACCTTC. The complete variable domain, with remaining parts taken from reference TRBV5-1 and TRBJ1-2, reads KAGVTQTPRYLIKTRGQQVTLSCSPISGHRSVSWYQQTPGQGLQFLFEYFSETQRNKGNFPGRFSGRQFSNSRSEMNVSTLELGDSALYLCASSLGQGAVYGYTFGSGTRLTVV.

This clonotype was observed at least ten times. The V gene is TRBV12-3 or TRBV12-4, the J gene TRBJ1-1; D remains ambiguous. The CDR3 runs to 12 residues. V was clipped by 5 bases and J by 3 bases, with 7 bases between them. In nucleotides, the CDR3 is TGTGCCAGCAGTCCCTTGGACACTGAAGCTTTCTTT. Residues: CASSPLDTEAFF.

J is TRBJ1-1 and V is TRBV12-3 or TRBV12-4, with a possible D match to TRBD1 (5 bases). The length of the CDR3 is 13 residues. Trimming took 6 bases from V and 6 from J, leaving 14 bases between them. CDR3 sequence: CASSPNRRAEAFF. As DNA, the CDR3 is TGTGCCAGCAGCCCAAACAGGAGGGCTGAAGCTTTCTTT.

This clonotype was recorded a few times. The chain couples TRBV25-1 to TRBJ2-2, with 7 positions matching TRBD2. V shed 2 bases and J 4 bases; nucleotides not matched to a gene: 1. The CDR3 totals 14 residues. Germline-derived CDR1 and CDR2 are MGHDK and SYGVNS. CDR3 nucleotide sequence: TGTGCCAGCAGTGAAGGGAGGGTCACCGGGGAGCTGTTTTTT. Translating gives CASSEGRVTGELFF.

This rearrangement joins TRBV20-1 to TRBJ2-5, with D tentatively TRBD1 or TRBD2 (6 bases each). V lost 0 bases to trimming and J lost 1 base, with 21 bases between them. This CDR3 contains 18 residues. Germline CDR1 reads DFQATT; CDR2 reads SNEGSKA (reference sequence). The CDR3 spells CSARDSRLEGGRQETQYF. Here the CDR3 DNA reads TGCAGTGCTAGAGATTCGAGACTAGAGGGGGGCCGCCAAGAGACCCAGTACTTC.